This T cell receptor beta chain originates from a study of blood T cell repertoires in COVID-19. V was clipped by 4 bases and J by 4 bases; unmatched bases: 2. The CDR3 is 14 amino acids. CDR1 KGHSH and CDR2 LQKENI come from the germline V gene. Per the original data handling: Researchers report that nucleated cell counts were estimated from reference gene primer amplification. The table came from immunoSEQ multiplex PCR; TCRdb's copy has only in-frame clones and leaves some out. V and J calls and clone size come straight from that table; D and trimming were deduced from the DNA. The table lists approximately 120,000 clones, about 74% of them singletons.

The specimen sequenced was peripheral blood. The chain recombines TRBV18 with TRBJ1-1; 11 nucleotides match TRBD1. This clonotype was obtained from a man older than 75 with COVID-19, enrolled during active disease. The CDR3 nucleotides read TGTGCCAGCTCACAGGGACAGGGGGGCACTGAAGCTTTCTTT. This gives the protein CASSQGQGGTEAFF.